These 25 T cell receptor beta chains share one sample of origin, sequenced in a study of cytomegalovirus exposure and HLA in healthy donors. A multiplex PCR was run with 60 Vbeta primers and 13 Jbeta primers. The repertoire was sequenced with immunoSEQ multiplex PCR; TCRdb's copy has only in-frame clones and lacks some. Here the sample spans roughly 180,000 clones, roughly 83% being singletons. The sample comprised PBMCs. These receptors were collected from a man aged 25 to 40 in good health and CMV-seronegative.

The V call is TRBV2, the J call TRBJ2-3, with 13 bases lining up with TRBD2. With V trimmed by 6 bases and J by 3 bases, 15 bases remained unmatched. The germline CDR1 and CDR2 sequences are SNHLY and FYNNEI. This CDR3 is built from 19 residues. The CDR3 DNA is TGTGCCAGCAGCCTACTGACTAGCGGGGGGTCGGGTGGGACAGATACGCAGTATTTT. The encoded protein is CASSLLTSGGSGGTDTQYF. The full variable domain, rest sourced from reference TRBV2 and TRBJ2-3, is EPEVTQTPSHQVTQMGQEVILRCVPISNHLYFYWYRQILGQKVEFLVSFYNNEISEKSEIFDDQFSVERPDGSNFTLKIRSTKLEDSAMYFCASSLLTSGGSGGTDTQYFGPGTRLTVL.

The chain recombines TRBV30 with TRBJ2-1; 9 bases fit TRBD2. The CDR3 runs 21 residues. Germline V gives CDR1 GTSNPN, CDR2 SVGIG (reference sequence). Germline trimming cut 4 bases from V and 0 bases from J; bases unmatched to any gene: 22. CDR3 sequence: CAWNRRKGLARVGGSYNEQFF. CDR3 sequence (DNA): TGTGCCTGGAACCGTAGAAAGGGACTAGCAAGGGTCGGTGGCTCCTACAATGAGCAGTTCTTC.

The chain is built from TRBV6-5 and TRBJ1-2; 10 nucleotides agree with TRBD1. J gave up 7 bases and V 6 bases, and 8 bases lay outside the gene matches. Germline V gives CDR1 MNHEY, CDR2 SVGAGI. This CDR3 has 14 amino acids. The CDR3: CASRPGTGAFGYTF. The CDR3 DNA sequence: TGTGCCAGCAGGCCCGGGACAGGGGCTTTTGGCTACACCTTC.

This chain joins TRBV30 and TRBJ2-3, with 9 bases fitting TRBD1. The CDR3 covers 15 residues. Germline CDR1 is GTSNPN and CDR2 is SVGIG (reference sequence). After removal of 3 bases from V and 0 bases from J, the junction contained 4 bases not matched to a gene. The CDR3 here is CAWSRDRDSTDTQYF. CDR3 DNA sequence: TGTGCCTGGAGCCGGGACAGGGACAGCACAGATACGCAGTATTTT.

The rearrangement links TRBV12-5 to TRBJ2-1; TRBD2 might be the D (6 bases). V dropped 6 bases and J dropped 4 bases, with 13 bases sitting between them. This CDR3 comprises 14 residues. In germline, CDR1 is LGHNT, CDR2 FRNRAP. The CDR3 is CASGTGGGYNEQFF. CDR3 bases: TGTGCTAGTGGCACCGGGGGAGGTTACAATGAGCAGTTCTTC. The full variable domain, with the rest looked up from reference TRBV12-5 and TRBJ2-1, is DARVTQTPRHKVTEMGQEVTMRCQPILGHNTVFWYRQTMMQGLELLAYFRNRAPLDDSGMPKDRFSAEMPDATLATLKIQPSEPRDSAVYFCASGTGGGYNEQFFGPGTRLTVL.

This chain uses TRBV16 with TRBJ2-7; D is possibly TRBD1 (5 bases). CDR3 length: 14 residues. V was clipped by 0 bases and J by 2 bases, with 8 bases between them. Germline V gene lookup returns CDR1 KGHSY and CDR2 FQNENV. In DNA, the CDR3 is TGTGCCAGCAGCCAATCCCAGGGCCCCTACGAGCAGTACTTC. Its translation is CASSQSQGPYEQYF.

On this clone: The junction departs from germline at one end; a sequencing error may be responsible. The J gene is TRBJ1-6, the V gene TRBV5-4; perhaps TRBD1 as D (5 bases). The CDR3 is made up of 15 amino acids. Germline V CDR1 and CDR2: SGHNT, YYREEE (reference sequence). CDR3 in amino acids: CASSARRGGVSPLHF. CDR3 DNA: TGTGCCAGCAGCGCCCGCCGGGGGGGGGTCTCACCTCTCCACTTT.

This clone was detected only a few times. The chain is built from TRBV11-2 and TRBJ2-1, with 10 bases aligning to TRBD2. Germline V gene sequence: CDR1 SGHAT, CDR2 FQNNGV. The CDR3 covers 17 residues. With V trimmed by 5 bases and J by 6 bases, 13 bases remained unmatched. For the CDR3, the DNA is TGTGCCAGCAGCCGAAATCGGGCTAGCGGGAGTGCCAATGAGCAGTTCTTC. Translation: CASSRNRASGSANEQFF.

The CDR3 DNA reads TGTGCCAGCGGAATAGCGGGGGGCACAGATACGCAGTATTTT. This gives the protein CASGIAGGTDTQYF. The V and J genes are TRBV6-5 and TRBJ2-3; TRBD2 matches 9 bases. This CDR3 is 14 amino acids long. Germline CDR1 reads MNHEY; CDR2 reads SVGAGI. Trimming took 8 bases from V and 1 from J; bases not matched to a gene: 4.

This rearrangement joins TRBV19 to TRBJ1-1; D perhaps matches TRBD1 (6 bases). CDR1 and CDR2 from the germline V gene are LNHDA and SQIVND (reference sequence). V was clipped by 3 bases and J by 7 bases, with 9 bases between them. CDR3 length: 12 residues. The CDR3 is CASSIVTGEAFF. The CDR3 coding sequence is TGTGCCAGTAGTATCGTGACAGGTGAAGCTTTCTTT.

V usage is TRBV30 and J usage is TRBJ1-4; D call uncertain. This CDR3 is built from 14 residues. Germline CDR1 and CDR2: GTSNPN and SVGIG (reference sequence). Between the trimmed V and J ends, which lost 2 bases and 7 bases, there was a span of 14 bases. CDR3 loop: CAWSPVRAGEKLFF. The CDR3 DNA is TGTGCCTGGAGTCCCGTGCGGGCCGGTGAAAAACTGTTTTTT.

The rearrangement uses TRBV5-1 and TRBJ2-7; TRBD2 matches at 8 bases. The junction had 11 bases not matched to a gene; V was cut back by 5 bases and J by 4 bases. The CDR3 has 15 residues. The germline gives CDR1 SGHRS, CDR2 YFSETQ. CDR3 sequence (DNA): TGCGCCAGCAGATCCCAAGCGGGAGCTTCTTACGAGCAGTACTTC. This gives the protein CASRSQAGASYEQYF.

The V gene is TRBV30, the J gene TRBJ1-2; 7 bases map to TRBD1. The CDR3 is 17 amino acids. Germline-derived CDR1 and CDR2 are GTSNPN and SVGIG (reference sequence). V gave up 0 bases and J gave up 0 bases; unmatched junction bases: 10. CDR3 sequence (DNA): TGTGCCTGGAGTGTACGCAGGGGGTATGAATCTAACTATGGCTACACCTTC. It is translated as CAWSVRRGYESNYGYTF.

The chain's CDR3 is CASSSSVGGRDEQYF. Written as DNA, the CDR3 is TGCGCCAGCAGCTCGTCCGTCGGAGGGCGGGACGAGCAGTACTTC. The rearrangement links TRBV4-3 to TRBJ2-7; the D gene is possibly TRBD2 (6 bases). Germline V lookup: CDR1 LGHNA, CDR2 YSLEER. This CDR3 has 15 residues. The V end was cut by 5 bases, the J end by 5 bases, with 19 bases between.

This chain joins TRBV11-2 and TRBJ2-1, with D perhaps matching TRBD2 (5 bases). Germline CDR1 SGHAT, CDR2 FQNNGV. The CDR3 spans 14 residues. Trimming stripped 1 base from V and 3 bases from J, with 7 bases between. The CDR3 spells CASSLARGYNEQFF. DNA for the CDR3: TGTGCCAGCAGCTTAGCCCGGGGCTACAATGAGCAGTTCTTC.

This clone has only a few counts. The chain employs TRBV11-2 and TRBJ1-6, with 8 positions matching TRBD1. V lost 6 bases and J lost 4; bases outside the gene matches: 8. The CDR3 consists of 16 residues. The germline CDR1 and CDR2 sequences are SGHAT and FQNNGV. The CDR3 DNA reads TGTGCCAGCAGACTCATACAGGGGGGATATAATTCACCCCTCCACTTT. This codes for CASRLIQGGYNSPLHF.

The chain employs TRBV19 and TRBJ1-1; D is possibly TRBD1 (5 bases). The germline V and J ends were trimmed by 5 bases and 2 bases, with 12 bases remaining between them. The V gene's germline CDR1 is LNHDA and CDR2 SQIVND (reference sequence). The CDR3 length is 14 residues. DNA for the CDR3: TGTGCCAGTAGTTTGTGGGGGGTCAACACTGAAGCTTTCTTT. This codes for CASSLWGVNTEAFF.

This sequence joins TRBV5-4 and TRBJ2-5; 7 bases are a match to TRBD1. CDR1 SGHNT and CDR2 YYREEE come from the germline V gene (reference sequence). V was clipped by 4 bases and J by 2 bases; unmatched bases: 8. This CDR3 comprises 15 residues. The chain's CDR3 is CASSRAGGLQETQYF. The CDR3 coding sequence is TGTGCCAGCAGCCGTGCAGGGGGTCTTCAAGAGACCCAGTACTTC.

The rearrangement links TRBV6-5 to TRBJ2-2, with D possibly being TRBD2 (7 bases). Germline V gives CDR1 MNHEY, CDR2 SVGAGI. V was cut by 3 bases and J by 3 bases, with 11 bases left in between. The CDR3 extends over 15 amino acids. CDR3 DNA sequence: TGTGCCAGCAGTTATCTAGGGGGGGACACCGGGGAGCTGTTTTTT. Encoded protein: CASSYLGGDTGELFF.

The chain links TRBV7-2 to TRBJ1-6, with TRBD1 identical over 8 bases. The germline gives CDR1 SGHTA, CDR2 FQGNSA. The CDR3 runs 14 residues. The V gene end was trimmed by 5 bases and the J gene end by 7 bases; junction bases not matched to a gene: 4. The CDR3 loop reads CASSPRTGNSPLHF. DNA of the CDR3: TGTGCCAGCAGCCCCAGGACAGGGAATTCACCCCTCCACTTT.

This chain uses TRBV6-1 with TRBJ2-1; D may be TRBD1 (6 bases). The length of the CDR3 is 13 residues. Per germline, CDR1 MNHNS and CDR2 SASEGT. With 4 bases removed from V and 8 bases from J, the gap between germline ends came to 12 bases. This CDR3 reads CASSVTGWHEQFF. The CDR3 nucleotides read TGTGCCAGCAGTGTAACAGGGTGGCATGAGCAGTTCTTC.

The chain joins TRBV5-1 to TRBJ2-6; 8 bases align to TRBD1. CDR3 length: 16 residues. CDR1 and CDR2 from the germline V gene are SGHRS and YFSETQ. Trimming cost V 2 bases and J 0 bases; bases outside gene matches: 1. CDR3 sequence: CASSFTGGSGANVLTF. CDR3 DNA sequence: TGCGCCAGCAGCTTTACAGGGGGCTCTGGGGCCAACGTCCTGACTTTC.

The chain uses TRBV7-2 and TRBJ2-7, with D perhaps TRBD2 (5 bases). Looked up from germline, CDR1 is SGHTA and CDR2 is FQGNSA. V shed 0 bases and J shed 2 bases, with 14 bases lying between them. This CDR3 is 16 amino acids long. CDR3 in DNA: TGTGCCAGCAGCTTAGCCCCTGGCGGGTACCCCTACGAGCAGTACTTC. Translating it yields CASSLAPGGYPYEQYF.

CDR3 region: CASSLAIQGNQPQHF. The CDR3 DNA follows: TGTGCCAGCAGCTTAGCTATCCAGGGTAATCAGCCCCAGCATTTT. The chain combines TRBV7-2 with TRBJ1-5; a possible D gene is TRBD1 (5 bases). This CDR3 spans 15 amino acids. Germline V gene data show CDR1 as SGHTA and CDR2 as FQGNSA. The ends were cut back, 0 bases at V and 4 bases at J, with 10 bases in the middle.

In DNA, the CDR3 is TGTGCCAGCACCGGACAGGGCAACAATCAGCCCCAGCATTTT. Protein sequence: CASTGQGNNQPQHF. V gene TRBV6-6 combines with J gene TRBJ1-5, with 8 bases that match TRBD1. V shed 7 bases, J shed 3 bases, and the junction held 5 bases outside the gene matches. Germline V gene sequence: CDR1 MNHNY, CDR2 SVGAGI (reference sequence). The CDR3 is 14 residues long.